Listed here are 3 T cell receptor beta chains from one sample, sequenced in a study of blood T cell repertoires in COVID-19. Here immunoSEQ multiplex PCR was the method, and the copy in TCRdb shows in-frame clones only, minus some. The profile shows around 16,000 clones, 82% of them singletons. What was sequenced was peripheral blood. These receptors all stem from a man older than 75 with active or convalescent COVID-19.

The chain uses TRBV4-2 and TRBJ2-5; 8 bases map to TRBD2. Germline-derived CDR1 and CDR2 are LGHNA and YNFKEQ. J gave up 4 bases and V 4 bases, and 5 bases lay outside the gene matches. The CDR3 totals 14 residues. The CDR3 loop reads CASSPGTSGETQYF. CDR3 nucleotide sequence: TGTGCCAGCAGCCCCGGGACTAGTGGAGAGACCCAGTACTTC.

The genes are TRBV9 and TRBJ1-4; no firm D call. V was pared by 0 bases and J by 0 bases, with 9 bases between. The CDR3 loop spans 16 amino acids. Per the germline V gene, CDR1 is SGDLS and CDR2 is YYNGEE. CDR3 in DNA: TGTGCCAGCAGCGTAGATTCAGGCTCAACTAATGAAAAACTGTTTTTT. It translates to CASSVDSGSTNEKLFF.

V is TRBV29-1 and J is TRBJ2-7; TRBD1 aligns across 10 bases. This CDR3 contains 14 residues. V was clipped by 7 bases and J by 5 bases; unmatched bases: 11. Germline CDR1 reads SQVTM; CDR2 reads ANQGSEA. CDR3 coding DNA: TGCAGCGCCCAAGGGGGGACAGGGGCGGACGAGCAGTACTTC. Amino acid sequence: CSAQGGTGADEQYF.